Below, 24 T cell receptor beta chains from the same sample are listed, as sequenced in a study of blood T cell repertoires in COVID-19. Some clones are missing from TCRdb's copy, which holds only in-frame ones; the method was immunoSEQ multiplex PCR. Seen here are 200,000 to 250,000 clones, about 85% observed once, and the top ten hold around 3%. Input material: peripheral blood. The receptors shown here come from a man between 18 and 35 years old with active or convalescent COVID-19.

The chain's CDR3 is CSASRPLYNEQFF. As DNA, the CDR3 is TGCAGTGCTAGTCGTCCACTTTACAATGAGCAGTTCTTC. The chain recombines TRBV20-1 with TRBJ2-1, with D hard to call. The V end was cut by 3 bases, the J end by 4 bases, with 10 bases between. The CDR3 length is 13 residues. CDR1 and CDR2 (germline): DFQATT, SNEGSKA (reference sequence).

The CDR3 here is CASRGSATNEKLFF. Here the CDR3 DNA reads TGTGCCAGCCGGGGAAGTGCAACTAATGAAAAACTGTTTTTT. J is TRBJ1-4 and V is TRBV18; D remains ambiguous. The CDR3 is 14 amino acids. CDR1 is KGHSH and CDR2 is LQKENI in the germline V gene. The V end lost 8 bases, the J end lost 0 bases, and 10 bases lay between the germline ends. The full variable domain, its missing parts supplied by reference TRBV18 and TRBJ1-4, is NAGVMQNPRHLVRRRGQEARLRCSPMKGHSHVYWYRQLPEEGLKFMVYLQKENIIDESGMPKERFSAEFPKEGPSILRIQQVVRGDSAAYFCASRGSATNEKLFFGSGTQLSVL.

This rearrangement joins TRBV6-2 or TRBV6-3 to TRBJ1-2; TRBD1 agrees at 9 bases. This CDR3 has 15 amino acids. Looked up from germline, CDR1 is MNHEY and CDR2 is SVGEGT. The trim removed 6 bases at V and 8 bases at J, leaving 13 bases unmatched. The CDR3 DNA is TGTGCCAGCAGCCACGGGGGACAGGGCAGTTCGGGCTACACCTTC. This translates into CASSHGGQGSSGYTF.

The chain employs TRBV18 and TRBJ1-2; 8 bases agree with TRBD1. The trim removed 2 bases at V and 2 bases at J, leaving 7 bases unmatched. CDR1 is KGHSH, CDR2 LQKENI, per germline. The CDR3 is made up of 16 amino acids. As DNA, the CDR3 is TGTGCCAGCTCACCAAACCTCAGGACAGGGAACTATGGCTACACCTTC. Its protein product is CASSPNLRTGNYGYTF.

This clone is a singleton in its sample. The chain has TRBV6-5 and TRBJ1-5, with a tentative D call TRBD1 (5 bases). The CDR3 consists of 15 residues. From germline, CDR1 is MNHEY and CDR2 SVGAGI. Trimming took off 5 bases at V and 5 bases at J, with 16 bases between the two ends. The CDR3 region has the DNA TGTGCCAGCAGTCAGCTAGGGGTGGTCGATCAGCCCCAGCATTTT. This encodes CASSQLGVVDQPQHF.

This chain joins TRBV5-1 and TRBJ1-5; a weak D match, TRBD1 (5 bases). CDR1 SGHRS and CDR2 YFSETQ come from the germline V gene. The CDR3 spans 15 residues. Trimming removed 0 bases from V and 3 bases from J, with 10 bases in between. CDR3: CASSLADSYNQPQHF. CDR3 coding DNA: TGCGCCAGCAGCTTGGCCGACAGCTACAATCAGCCCCAGCATTTT. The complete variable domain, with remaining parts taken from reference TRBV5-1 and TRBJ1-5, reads KAGVTQTPRYLIKTRGQQVTLSCSPISGHRSVSWYQQTPGQGLQFLFEYFSETQRNKGNFPGRFSGRQFSNSRSEMNVSTLELGDSALYLCASSLADSYNQPQHFGDGTRLSIL.

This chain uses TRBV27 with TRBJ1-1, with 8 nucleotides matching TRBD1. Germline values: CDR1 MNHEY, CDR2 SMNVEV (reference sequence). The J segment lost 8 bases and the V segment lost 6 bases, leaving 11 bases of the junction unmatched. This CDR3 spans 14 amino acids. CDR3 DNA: TGTGCCAGCAGATTCGGCGACAGGGGCCCAGAAGCTTTCTTT. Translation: CASRFGDRGPEAFF.

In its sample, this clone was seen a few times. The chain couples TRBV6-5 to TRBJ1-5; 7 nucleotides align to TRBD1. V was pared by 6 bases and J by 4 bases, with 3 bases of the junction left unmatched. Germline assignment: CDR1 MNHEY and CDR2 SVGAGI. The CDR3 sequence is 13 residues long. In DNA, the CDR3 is TGTGCCAGCAGCCCCAGGGGGAATCAGCCCCAGCATTTT. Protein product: CASSPRGNQPQHF.

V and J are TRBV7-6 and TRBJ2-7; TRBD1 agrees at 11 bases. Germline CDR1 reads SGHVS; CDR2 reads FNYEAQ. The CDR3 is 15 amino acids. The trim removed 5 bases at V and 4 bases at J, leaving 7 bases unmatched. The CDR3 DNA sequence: TGTGCCAGCAGCCCTGGGACAGGGGGACTATACGAGCAGTACTTC. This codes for CASSPGTGGLYEQYF.

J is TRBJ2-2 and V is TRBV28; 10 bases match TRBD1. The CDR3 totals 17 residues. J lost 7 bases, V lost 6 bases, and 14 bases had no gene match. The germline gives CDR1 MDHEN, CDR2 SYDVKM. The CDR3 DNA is TGTGCCAGCAGATCACTTGACAGGGGGCCTAGTGGCGGGGAGCTGTTTTTT. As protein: CASRSLDRGPSGGELFF.

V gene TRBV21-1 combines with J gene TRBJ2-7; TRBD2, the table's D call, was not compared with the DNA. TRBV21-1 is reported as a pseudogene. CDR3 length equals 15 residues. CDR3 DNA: TGTGCCAGCAGCAAAGGGTGGCGGGAGATGTACGAGCAGTACTTC. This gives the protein CASSKGWREMYEQYF.

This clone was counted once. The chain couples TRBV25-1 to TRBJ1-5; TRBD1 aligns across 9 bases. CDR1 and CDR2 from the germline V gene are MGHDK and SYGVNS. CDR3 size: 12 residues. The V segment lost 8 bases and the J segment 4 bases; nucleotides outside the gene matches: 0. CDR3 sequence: CASGQGNQPQHF. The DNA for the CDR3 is TGTGCCAGCGGACAGGGGAATCAGCCCCAGCATTTT.

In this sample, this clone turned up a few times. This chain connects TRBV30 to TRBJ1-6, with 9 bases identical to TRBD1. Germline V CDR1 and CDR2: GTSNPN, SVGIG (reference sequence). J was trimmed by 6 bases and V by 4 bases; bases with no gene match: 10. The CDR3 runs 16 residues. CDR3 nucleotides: TGTGCCTGGACACAACAGGGGGCGAGTGCTAATTCACCCCTCCACTTT. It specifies CAWTQQGASANSPLHF.

CDR3 residues: CASSSWTTSGNTIYF. The CDR3 coding sequence is TGTGCCAGCAGTTCCTGGACTACGAGTGGAAACACCATATATTTT. The chain combines TRBV28 with TRBJ1-3; D is undetermined. Germline V lookup: CDR1 MDHEN, CDR2 SYDVKM. The CDR3 length is 15 residues. V lost 4 bases to trimming and J lost 3 bases, with 13 bases between them. The whole variable domain, remainder taken from reference TRBV28 and TRBJ1-3, is DVKVTQSSRYLVKRTGEKVFLECVQDMDHENMFWYRQDPGLGLRLIYFSYDVKMKEKGDIPEGYSVSREKKERFSLILESASTNQTSMYLCASSSWTTSGNTIYFGEGSWLTVV.

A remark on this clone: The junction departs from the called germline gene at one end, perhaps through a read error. CDR3 in DNA: TGTGCCATCAGTTCGGACTTAGCCAAAAACATTCAGTACTTC. It is translated as CAISSDLAKNIQYF. The J gene is TRBJ2-4, the V gene TRBV28; a weak D match, TRBD2 (5 bases). The CDR3 sequence is 14 residues long. Germline V gene lookup returns CDR1 MDHEN and CDR2 SYDVKM.

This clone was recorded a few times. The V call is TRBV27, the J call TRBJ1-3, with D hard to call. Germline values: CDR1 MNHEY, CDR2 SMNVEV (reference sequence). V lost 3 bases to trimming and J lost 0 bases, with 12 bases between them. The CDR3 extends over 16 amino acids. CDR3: CASSFSPLSSGNTIYF. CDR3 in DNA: TGTGCCAGCAGTTTTTCCCCACTGAGCTCTGGAAACACCATATATTTT.

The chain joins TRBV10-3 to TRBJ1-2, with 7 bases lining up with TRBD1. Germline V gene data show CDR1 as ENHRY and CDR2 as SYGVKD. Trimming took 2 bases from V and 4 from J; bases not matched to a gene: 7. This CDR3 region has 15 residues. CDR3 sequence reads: CAISELEGTVYGYTF. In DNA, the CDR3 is TGTGCCATCAGTGAGCTCGAAGGGACAGTCTATGGCTACACCTTC.

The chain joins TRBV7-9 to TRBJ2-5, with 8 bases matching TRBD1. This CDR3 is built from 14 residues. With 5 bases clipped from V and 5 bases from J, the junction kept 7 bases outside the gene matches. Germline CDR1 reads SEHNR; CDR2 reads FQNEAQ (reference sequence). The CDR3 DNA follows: TGTGCCAGCAGCCCCCCCAGGGGGCTGGAGACCCAGTACTTC. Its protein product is CASSPPRGLETQYF.

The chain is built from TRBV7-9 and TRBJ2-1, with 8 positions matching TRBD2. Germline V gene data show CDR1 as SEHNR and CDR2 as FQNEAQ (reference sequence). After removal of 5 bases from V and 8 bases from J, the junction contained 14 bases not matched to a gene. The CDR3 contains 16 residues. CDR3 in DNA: TGTGCCAGCAGCCCCACAGCGCGGGAGGTTTTCCATGAGCAGTTCTTC. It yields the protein CASSPTAREVFHEQFF.

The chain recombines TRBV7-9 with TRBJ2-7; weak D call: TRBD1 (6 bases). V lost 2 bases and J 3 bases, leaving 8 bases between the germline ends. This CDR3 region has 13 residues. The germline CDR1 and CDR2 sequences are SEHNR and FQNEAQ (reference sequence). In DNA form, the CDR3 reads TGTGCCAGCAGCTTATGGACAGACTACGAGCAGTACTTC. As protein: CASSLWTDYEQYF.

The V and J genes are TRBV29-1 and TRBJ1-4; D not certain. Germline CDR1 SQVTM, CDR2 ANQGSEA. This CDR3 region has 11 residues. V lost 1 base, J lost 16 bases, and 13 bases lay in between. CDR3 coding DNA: TGCAGCGTTGAAGTAGAGGATAGAACGTTTTTT. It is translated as CSVEVEDRTFF.

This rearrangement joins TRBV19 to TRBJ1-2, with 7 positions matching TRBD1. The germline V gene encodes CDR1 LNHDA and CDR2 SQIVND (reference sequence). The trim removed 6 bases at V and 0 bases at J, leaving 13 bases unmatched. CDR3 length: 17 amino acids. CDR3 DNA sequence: TGTGCCAGTAGATTACGTTCGACAGGGACCGCTAACTATGGCTACACCTTC. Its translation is CASRLRSTGTANYGYTF.

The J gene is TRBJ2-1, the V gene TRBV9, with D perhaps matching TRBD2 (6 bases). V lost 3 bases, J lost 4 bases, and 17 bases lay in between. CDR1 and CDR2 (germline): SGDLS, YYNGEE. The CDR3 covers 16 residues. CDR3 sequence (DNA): TGTGCCAGCAGCGGAACCTCCGGGACTGGGTACAATGAGCAGTTCTTC. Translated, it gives CASSGTSGTGYNEQFF.

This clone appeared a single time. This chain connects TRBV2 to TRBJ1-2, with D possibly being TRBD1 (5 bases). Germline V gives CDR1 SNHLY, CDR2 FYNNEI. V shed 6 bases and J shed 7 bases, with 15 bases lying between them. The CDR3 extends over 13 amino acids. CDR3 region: CASRGEGFGGYTF. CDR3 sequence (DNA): TGTGCCAGCAGGGGGGAGGGATTTGGTGGCTACACCTTC.